This TCR beta chain is drawn from a study of early T cells in non-severe SARS-CoV-2 infection. TCRdb reanalysed the 5' RACE reads using MiXCR and keeps one entry per CDR3 protein. This repertoire shows 84,000 or so distinct CDR3 sequences, roughly 12% found once; its top ten account for around 2.4%. With 11 bases removed from V and 5 bases from J, the gap between germline ends came to 12 bases. This CDR3 has 12 amino acids. CDR1 and CDR2 from the germline V gene are LNHDA and SQIVND (reference sequence). General study points: In VDJdb matching, anti-spike CD8 responses were favored while private and CD4 specificities went missing.

The sample holds many counts of this clonotype. Antigen: not known. J is TRBJ2-2 and V is TRBV19; D remains unclear. This receptor was obtained from an adult who was a healthcare worker with PCR-confirmed SARS-CoV-2 infection or an uninfected control (not recorded which). The sequenced sample was whole blood. The CDR3 region is CAARLWTGELFF. CDR3 bases: TGTGCCGCCCGCCTTTGGACCGGGGAGCTGTTTTTT.